This TCR beta chain was obtained from a study of blood T cell repertoires in COVID-19. Trimming pared 3 bases from V and 0 bases from J, leaving 13 bases between. Germline V gene sequence: CDR1 SEHNR, CDR2 FQNEAQ (reference sequence). The CDR3 consists of 16 residues. This clone was observed a single time. TCRdb keeps only in-frame clones here, not all; method: immunoSEQ multiplex PCR. Among roughly 120,000 clones listed, 85% were seen once. This TCR was sampled from a human donor in a cohort sampled during active COVID-19. Input material: peripheral blood. V is TRBV7-9 and J is TRBJ2-3; a weak D match, TRBD1 (5 bases). The CDR3 DNA is TGTGCCAGCAGCTTGACCATTGGGGCCAGCACAGATACGCAGTATTTT. Amino acids: CASSLTIGASTDTQYF.